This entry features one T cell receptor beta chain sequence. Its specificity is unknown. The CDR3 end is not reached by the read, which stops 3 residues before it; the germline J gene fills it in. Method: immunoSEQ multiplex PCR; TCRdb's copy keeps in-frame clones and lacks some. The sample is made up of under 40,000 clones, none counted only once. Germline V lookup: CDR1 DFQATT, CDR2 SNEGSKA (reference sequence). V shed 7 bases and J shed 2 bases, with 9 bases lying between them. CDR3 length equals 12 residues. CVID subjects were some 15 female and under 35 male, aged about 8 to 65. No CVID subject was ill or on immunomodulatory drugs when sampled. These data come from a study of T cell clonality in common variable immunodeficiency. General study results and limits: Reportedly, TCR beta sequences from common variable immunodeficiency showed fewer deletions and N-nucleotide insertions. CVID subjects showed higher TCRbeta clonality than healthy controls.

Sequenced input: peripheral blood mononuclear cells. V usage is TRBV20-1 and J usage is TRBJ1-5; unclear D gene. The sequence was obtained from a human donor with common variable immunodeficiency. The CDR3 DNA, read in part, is TGCAGTGTAGCCAATCGCAATCAGCCC. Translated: CSVANRNQP. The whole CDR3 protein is CSVANRNQPQHF.